These 5 T cell receptor beta chains came from one sample sequenced in a study of T cells after yellow fever vaccination. TCRdb passed the 5' RACE reads through MiXCR, listing each CDR3 protein once. Among approximately 260,000 distinct CDR3 sequences listed, 10% to 15% were seen once. The material was CD4+ T cells sorted from PBMCs, obtained 45 days after the yellow fever booster vaccination. The receptors were sampled from a man aged 30 to 45 who received the YFV17D yellow fever vaccine.

This clonotype was seen many times. The CDR3 DNA sequence: TGTGCCAGCAGTTACGGGACTAGTATGGGCATTCAGTACTTC. As protein: CASSYGTSMGIQYF. V is TRBV6-2 or TRBV6-3 and J is TRBJ2-4, with 8 bases lining up with TRBD2. CDR1 is MNHEY, CDR2 SVGEGT, per germline. The CDR3 runs 14 residues. V gave up 2 bases and J gave up 9 bases; unmatched junction bases: 6.

The genes are TRBV7-2 and TRBJ1-5; 7 bases agree with TRBD1. The germline V gene has CDR1 SGHTA and CDR2 FQGNSA. The CDR3 is 15 amino acids. The J segment lost 0 bases and the V segment lost 5 bases, leaving 4 bases of the junction unmatched. In DNA form, the CDR3 reads TGTGCCAGCAGCCCGACAGGGATTAGCAATCAGCCCCAGCATTTT. It yields the protein CASSPTGISNQPQHF.

This clonotype was seen many times. The V and J genes are TRBV20-1 and TRBJ2-1, with 8 bases fitting TRBD2. This CDR3 region has 13 residues. Losses at the gene ends were 2 bases for V and 5 bases for J; bases not matched to a gene: 2. In germline, CDR1 is DFQATT, CDR2 SNEGSKA (reference sequence). CDR3: CSARTSGNNEQFF. The CDR3 DNA reads TGCAGTGCTAGAACTAGCGGAAACAATGAGCAGTTCTTC.

This clonotype was seen more than once but under ten times. The chain carries TRBV11-2 and TRBJ2-5, with a tentative D call TRBD1 (5 bases). Germline assignment: CDR1 SGHAT and CDR2 FQNNGV. Trimming removed 5 bases from V and 2 bases from J, with 12 bases in between. This CDR3 has 14 residues. This chain's CDR3 is CASSGMGQQETQYF. CDR3 DNA: TGTGCCAGCAGCGGGATGGGGCAGCAAGAGACCCAGTACTTC.

V usage is TRBV28 and J usage is TRBJ2-1; 8 bases are a match to TRBD2. CDR3 size: 18 residues. J lost 0 bases, V lost 3 bases, and 10 bases had no gene match. CDR1 and CDR2 from the germline V gene are MDHEN and SYDVKM. CDR3 nucleotide sequence: TGTGCCAGCAGTTTTCTCCGTAGCGGGAAGGGCTCCTACAATGAGCAGTTCTTC. Translation gives CASSFLRSGKGSYNEQFF.